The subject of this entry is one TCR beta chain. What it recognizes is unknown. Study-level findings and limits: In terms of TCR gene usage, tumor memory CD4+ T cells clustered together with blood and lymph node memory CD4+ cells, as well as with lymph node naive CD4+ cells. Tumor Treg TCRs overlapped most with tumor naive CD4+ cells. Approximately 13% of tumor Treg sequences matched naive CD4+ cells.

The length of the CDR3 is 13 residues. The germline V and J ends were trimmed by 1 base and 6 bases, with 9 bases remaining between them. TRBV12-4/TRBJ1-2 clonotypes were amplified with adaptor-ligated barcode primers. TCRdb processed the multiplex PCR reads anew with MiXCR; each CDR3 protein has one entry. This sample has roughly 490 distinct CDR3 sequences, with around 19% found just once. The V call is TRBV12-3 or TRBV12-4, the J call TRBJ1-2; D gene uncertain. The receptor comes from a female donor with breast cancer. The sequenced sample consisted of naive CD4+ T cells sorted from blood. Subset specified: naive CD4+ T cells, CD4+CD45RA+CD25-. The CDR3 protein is CASSLVRQHGYTF. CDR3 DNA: TGTGCCAGCAGTTTAGTTCGGCAGCATGGCTACACCTTC.